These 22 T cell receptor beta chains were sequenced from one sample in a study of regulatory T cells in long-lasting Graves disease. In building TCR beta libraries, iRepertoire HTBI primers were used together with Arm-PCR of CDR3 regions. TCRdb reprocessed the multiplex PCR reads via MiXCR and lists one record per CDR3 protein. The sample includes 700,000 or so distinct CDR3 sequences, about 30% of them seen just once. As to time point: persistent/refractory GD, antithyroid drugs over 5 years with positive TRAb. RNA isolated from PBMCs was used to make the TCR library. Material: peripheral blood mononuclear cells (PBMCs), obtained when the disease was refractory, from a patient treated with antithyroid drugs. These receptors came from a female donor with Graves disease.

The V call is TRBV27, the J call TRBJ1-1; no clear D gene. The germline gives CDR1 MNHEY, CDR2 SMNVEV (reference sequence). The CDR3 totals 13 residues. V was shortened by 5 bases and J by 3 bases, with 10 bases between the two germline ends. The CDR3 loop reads CASSPRLHTEAFF. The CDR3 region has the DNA TGTGCCAGCAGTCCTCGTTTGCACACTGAAGCTTTCTTT.

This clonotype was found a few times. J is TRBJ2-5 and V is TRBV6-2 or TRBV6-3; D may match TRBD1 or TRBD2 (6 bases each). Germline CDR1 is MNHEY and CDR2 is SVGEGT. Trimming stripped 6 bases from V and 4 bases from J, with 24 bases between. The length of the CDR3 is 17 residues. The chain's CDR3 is CASSRTGLSRRGETQYF. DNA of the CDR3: TGTGCCAGCAGCCGCACCGGACTATCCCGCAGGGGAGAGACCCAGTACTTC.

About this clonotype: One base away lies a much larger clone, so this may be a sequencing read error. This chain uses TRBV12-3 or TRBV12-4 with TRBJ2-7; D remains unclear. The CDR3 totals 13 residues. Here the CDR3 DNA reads TGTGCCAGCAGTTTTTCCTTCTCCTACGGGCAGTACTTC. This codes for CASSFSFSYGQYF.

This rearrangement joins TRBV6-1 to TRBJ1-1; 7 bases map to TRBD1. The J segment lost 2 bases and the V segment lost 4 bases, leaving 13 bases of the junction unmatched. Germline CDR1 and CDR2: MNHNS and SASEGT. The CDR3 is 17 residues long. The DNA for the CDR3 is TGTGCCAGCAGTGTGGGACAGCAGTATAGATTAAACACTGAAGCTTTCTTT. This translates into CASSVGQQYRLNTEAFF.

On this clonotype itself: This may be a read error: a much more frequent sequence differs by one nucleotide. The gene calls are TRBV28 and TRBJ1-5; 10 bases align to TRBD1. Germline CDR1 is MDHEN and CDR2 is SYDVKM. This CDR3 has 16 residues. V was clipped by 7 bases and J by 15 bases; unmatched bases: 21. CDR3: CASTSHEGQGHLFLHF. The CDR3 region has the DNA TGTGCCAGCACCTCCCATGAGGGACAGGGGCATCTTTTCCTGCATTTT.

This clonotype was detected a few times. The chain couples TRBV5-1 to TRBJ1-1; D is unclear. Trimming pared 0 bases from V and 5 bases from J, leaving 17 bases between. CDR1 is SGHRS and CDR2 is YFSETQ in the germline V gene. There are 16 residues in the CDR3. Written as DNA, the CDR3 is TGCGCCAGCAGCTTGGGGCGTTCGAGCTGGGAAACTGAAGCTTTCTTT. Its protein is CASSLGRSSWETEAFF.

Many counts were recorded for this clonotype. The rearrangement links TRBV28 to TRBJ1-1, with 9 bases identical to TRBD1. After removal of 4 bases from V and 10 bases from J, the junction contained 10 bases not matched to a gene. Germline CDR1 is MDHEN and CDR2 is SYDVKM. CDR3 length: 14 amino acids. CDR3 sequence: CASSSVPGQGRAFF. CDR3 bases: TGTGCCAGCAGTTCAGTCCCGGGACAGGGACGAGCTTTCTTT.

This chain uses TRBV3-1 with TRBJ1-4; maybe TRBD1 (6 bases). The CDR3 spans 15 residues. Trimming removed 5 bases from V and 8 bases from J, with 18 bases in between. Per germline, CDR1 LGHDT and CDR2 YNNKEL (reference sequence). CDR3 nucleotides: TGTGCCAGCAGCGGTGGCACAGGGAGGTGGGAAAAACTGTTTTTT. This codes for CASSGGTGRWEKLFF.

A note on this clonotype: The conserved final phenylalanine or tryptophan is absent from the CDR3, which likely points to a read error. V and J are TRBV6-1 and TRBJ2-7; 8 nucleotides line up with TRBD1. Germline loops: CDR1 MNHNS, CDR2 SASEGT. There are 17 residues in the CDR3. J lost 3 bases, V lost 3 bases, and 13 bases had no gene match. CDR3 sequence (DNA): TGTGCCAGCAGTGATGGATATCCGGGACAGGAGGACTACGAGCAGTACTCC. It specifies CASSDGYPGQEDYEQYS.

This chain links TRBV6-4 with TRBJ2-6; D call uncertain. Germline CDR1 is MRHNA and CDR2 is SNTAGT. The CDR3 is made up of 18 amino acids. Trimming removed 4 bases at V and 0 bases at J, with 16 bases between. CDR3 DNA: TGTGCCAGCAGTGTGCTAATCGGACGGTCCTCTGGGGCCAACGTCCTGACTTTC. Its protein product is CASSVLIGRSSGANVLTF.

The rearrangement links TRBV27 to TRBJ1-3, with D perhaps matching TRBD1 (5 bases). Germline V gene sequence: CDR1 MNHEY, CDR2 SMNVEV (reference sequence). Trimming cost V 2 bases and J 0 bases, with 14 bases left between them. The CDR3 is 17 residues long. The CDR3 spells CASSLRDPRSSGNTIYF. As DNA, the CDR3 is TGTGCCAGCAGTTTAAGGGACCCAAGGAGCTCTGGAAACACCATATATTTT.

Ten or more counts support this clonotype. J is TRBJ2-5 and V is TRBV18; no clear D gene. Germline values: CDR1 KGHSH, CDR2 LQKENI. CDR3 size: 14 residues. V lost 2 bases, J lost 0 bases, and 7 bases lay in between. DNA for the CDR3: TGTGCCAGCTCACCAAGGACGGACCAAGAGACCCAGTACTTC. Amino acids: CASSPRTDQETQYF.

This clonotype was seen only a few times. CDR3 nucleotides: TGCAGTGCTACTAGCGGGAGGAGAGAGACCCAGTACTTC. This translates into CSATSGRRETQYF. The rearrangement joins TRBV20-1 to TRBJ2-5, with 11 bases matching TRBD2. The trim removed 4 bases at V and 4 bases at J, leaving 2 bases unmatched. CDR1 is DFQATT and CDR2 is SNEGSKA in the germline V gene (reference sequence). The CDR3 runs to 13 residues.

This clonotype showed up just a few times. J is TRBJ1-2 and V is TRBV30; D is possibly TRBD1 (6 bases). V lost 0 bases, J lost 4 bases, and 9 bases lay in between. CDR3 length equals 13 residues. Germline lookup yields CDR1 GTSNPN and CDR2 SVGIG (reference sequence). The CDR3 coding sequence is TGTGCCTGGAGTGTCGGACAGATCTATGGCTACACCTTC. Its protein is CAWSVGQIYGYTF.

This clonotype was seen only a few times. The CDR3 sequence is CASSLPPPEAYNSPLHF. The CDR3, as DNA: TGTGCCAGCAGTTTACCCCCCCCGGAGGCCTATAATTCACCCCTCCACTTT. V usage is TRBV28 and J usage is TRBJ1-6; no clear D gene. Looked up from germline, CDR1 is MDHEN and CDR2 is SYDVKM. The V end was cut by 2 bases, the J end by 2 bases, with 13 bases between. The CDR3 runs to 17 residues.

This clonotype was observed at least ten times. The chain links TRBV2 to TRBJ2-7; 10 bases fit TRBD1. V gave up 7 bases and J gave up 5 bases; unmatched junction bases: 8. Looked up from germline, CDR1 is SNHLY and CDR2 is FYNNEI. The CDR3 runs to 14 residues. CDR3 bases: TGTGCCAGCAATCCGGACAGGGGGGGCGACGAGCAGTACTTC. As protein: CASNPDRGGDEQYF.

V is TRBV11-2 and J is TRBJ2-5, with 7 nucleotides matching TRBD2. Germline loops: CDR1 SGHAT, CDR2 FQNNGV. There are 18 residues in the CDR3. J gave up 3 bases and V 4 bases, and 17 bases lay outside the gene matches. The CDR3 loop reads CASSSPGGREGLEETQYF. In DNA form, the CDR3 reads TGTGCCAGCAGCTCCCCTGGCGGCAGGGAGGGATTAGAAGAGACCCAGTACTTC. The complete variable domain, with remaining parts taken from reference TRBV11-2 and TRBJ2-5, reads EAGVAQSPRYKIIEKRQSVAFWCNPISGHATLYWYQQILGQGPKLLIQFQNNGVVDDSQLPKDRFSAERLKGVDSTLKIQPAKLEDSAVYLCASSSPGGREGLEETQYFGPGTRLLVL.

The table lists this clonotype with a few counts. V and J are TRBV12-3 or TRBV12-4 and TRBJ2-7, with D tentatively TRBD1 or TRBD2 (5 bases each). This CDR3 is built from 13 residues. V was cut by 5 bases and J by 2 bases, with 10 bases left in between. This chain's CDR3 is CASSMGRTYEQYF. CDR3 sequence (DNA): TGTGCCAGCAGTATGGGACGGACCTACGAGCAGTACTTC.

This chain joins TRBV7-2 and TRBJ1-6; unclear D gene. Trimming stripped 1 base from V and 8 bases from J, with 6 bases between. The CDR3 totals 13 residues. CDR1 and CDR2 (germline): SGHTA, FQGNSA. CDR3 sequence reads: CASSLVVDSPLHF. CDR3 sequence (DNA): TGTGCCAGCAGCTTAGTGGTCGATTCACCCCTCCACTTT.

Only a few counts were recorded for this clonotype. In DNA, the CDR3 is TGTGCCAGCAGTTTAGAGATAGCGGGGCTCACAGATACGCAGTATTTT. It is translated as CASSLEIAGLTDTQYF. The chain recombines TRBV12-3 or TRBV12-4 with TRBJ2-3, with TRBD2 matching 8 bases. The CDR3 runs 16 residues. V shed 1 base, J shed 2 bases, and the junction held 5 bases outside the gene matches.

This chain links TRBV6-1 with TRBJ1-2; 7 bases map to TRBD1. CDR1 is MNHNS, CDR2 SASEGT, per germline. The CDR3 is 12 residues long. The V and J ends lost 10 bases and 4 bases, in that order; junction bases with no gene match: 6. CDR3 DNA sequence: TGTGCCACCACCCGACAGGGCTATGGCTACACCTTC. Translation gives CATTRQGYGYTF.

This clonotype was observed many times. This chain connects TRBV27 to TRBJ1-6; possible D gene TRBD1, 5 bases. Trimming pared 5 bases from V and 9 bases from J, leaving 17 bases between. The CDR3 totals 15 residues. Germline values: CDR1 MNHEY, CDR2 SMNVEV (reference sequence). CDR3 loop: CASSPPSGRASPLHF. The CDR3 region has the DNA TGTGCCAGCAGTCCCCCTTCGGGCAGGGCTTCACCCCTCCACTTT.